The source of this T cell receptor (beta chain) is a study of tumor and adjacent non-tumor tissue in lung cancer. TCRbeta libraries were built with three rounds of nested PCR, modified from ARM-PCR. One entry per CDR3 protein, called by TCRdb with MiXCR from the multiplex PCR reads. The sample includes under 150,000 distinct CDR3 sequences, approximately 64% seen only once; the top ten take roughly 18%. Study-level points and caveats: Tumor tissue had significantly higher TCR diversity than normal lung. Normal lung showed higher cumulative top 100 clone frequency than tumor.

The template was RNA from unsorted bulk tissue. Germline V gives CDR1 SGHAT, CDR2 FQNNGV. The ends were cut back, 6 bases at V and 5 bases at J, with 26 bases in the middle. The CDR3 contains 18 residues. Note on this clonotype: Antigen: not known.

This chain connects TRBV11-2 to TRBJ2-1; a weak D match, TRBD2 (6 bases). The sample consisted of lung tumor tissue. The sequence was obtained from a man in his 60s with small cell lung cancer. The CDR3 region has the DNA TGTGCCAGCAGTTTATCTGGGATTAGCGGCCGAGGAGACAATGAGCAGTTCTTC. Residues: CASSLSGISGRGDNEQFF.